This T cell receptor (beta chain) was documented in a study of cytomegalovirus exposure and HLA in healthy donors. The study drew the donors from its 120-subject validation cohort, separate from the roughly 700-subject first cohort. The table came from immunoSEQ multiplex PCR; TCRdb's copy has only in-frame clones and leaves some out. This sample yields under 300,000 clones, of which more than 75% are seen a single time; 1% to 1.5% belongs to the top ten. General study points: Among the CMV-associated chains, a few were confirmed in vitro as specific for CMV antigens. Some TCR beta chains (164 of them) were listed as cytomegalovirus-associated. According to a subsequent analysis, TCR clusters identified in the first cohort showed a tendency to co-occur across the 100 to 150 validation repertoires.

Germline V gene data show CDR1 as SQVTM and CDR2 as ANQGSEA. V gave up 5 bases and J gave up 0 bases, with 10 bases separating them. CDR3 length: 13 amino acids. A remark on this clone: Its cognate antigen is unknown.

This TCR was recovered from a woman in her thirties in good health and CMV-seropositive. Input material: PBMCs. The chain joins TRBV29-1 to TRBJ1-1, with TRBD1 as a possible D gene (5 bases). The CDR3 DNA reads TGCAGCGTTATAAGGGACTTGAACACTGAAGCTTTCTTT. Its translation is CSVIRDLNTEAFF.